Listed below are T cell receptor beta chains from one sample, sequenced in a study of patients and donors after allogeneic stem cell transplantation. TCRdb used MiXCR to reprocess the RT-PCR reads, holding one entry per CDR3 protein. The sample lists 150,000 to 250,000 distinct CDR3 sequences; more than 35% were seen once. Sequenced: blood, either unsorted or a sorted T cell fraction (not recorded which). These receptors all stem from a human donor who was either an allogeneic HSCT recipient or a stem cell or donor lymphocyte infusion donor (not recorded which). It is not recorded whose cells these are; they may come from a transplant donor. The CDR3 runs from the conserved cysteine through the conserved F or W. A D gene is named only where the DNA matches it firmly. Expanded clones get a size class; other rows say once, few or many, or leave the size out.

D,V,size,J,CDR3,DNA
-,TRBV7-9,-,TRBJ1-1,CASSLADRFLEAFF,TGTGCCAGCAGCTTAGCAGACCGCTTCCTCGAAGCTTTCTTT
TRBD2,TRBV7-9,once,TRBJ2-4,CASSLGTSGSFVAKNIQYF,TGTGCCAGCAGCTTAGGGACTAGCGGGAGTTTTGTAGCCAAAAACATTCAGTACTTC
TRBD1,TRBV29-1,-,TRBJ1-4,CSAIPEGATNEKLFF,TGCAGCGCTATCCCAGAGGGGGCGACTAATGAAAAACTGTTTTTT
-,TRBV12-3/TRBV12-4,-,TRBJ1-1,CASSLQVTAKLTEAFF,TGTGCCAGCAGTTTGCAGGTGACAGCCAAGTTGACTGAAGCTTTCTTT
-,TRBV3-1,-,TRBJ1-5,CASSLSPGKGNQPQHF,TGTGCCAGCAGCCTCTCCCCGGGCAAAGGCAATCAGCCCCAGCATTTT
TRBD2,TRBV6-2/TRBV6-3,-,TRBJ2-7,CASSYFGLARYEQYF,TGTGCCAGCAGTTACTTCGGACTAGCTAGATACGAGCAGTACTTC
-,TRBV12-3/TRBV12-4,-,TRBJ1-4,CASSFEGLTTDMEKLFF,TGTGCCAGCAGTTTTGAGGGTTTGACGACAGATATGGAAAAACTGTTTTTT
-,TRBV13,-,TRBJ1-3,CASSLEPGHSGNTIYF,TGTGCCAGCAGCCTTGAACCGGGACACTCTGGAAACACCATATATTTT
TRBD2,TRBV2,-,TRBJ2-1,CASSQGRGGLAGVYEQFF,TGTGCCAGCAGTCAGGGAAGAGGAGGTCTAGCGGGAGTATATGAGCAGTTCTTC
TRBD2,TRBV19,-,TRBJ2-2,CASSIGLAGPGELFF,TGTGCCAGTAGTATAGGCCTAGCGGGGCCCGGGGAGCTGTTTTTT
TRBD2,TRBV4-3,-,TRBJ2-5,CASSQDKGLAGTETQYF,TGCGCCAGCAGCCAAGATAAAGGGCTAGCGGGTACAGAGACCCAGTACTTC
TRBD1,TRBV7-3,few,TRBJ1-1,CASSFTRDRKTREANTEAFF,TGTGCCAGCAGCTTCACCCGGGACAGAAAGACCAGGGAGGCGAACACTGAAGCTTTCTTT
-,TRBV7-9,-,TRBJ1-4,CASQGLPNEKLFF,TGTGCCAGCCAGGGGTTGCCTAATGAAAAACTGTTTTTT
TRBD2,TRBV4-3,-,TRBJ2-1,CASSQVSGIYNEQFF,TGCGCCAGCAGCCAAGTCAGCGGGATATACAATGAGCAGTTCTTC
-,TRBV29-1,few,TRBJ2-2,CSVVDGARYTGELFF,TGCAGCGTTGTCGACGGGGCCCGGTACACCGGGGAGCTGTTTTTT
TRBD1,TRBV25-1,few,TRBJ2-5,CASSPDRQETQYF,TGTGCCAGCAGCCCGGACAGGCAAGAGACCCAGTACTTC
-,TRBV20-1,few,TRBJ2-1,CSALLYHNEQFF,TGCAGTGCCCTCTTGTACCACAATGAGCAGTTCTTC
TRBD1,TRBV9,once,TRBJ1-2,CASSVATGTGYTF,TGTGCCAGCAGCGTAGCGACAGGGACAGGCTACACCTTC
TRBD1,TRBV5-1,-,TRBJ2-6,CASTGTVSSGANVLTF,TGCGCCAGCACCGGGACAGTTTCCTCTGGGGCCAACGTCCTGACTTTC
TRBD2,TRBV5-1,few,TRBJ2-1,CASSFPSGSNEQFF,TGCGCCAGCAGCTTCCCTAGCGGGAGCAATGAGCAGTTCTTC
-,TRBV18,-,TRBJ1-2,CASSPPRGNGYTF,TGTGCCAGCTCACCACCGCGGGGGAACGGCTACACCTTC
-,TRBV12-3/TRBV12-4,few,TRBJ1-1,CASNAKGVDDTEAFF,TGTGCCAGCAATGCGAAGGGGGTGGACGACACTGAAGCTTTCTTT
-,TRBV4-2,-,TRBJ1-2,CASSQEGEANYGYTF,TGTGCCAGCAGCCAAGAAGGGGAGGCTAACTATGGCTACACCTTC
-,TRBV11-1,-,TRBJ1-2,CASSRPAGTRDNYGYTF,TGTGCCAGCAGTCGCCCAGCAGGGACCAGAGACAACTATGGCTACACCTTC
-,TRBV5-1,once,TRBJ2-7,CASSPDYPPYEQYF,TGCGCCAGCAGCCCTGACTATCCCCCCTACGAGCAGTACTTC